This entry concerns a single T cell receptor beta chain. Its specificity is unknown. Trimming cost V 3 bases and J 0 bases; bases outside gene matches: 15. CDR3 length: 20 amino acids. The germline gives CDR1 SNHLY, CDR2 FYNNEI. The data were obtained in a study of cytomegalovirus exposure and HLA in healthy donors. General observations from the study: Researchers counted around 180 TCR beta chains as cytomegalovirus-associated.

PCR used 60 Vbeta primers and 13 Jbeta primers. Libraries were prepared by immunoSEQ multiplex PCR; TCRdb keeps only in-frame clonotypes and omits some of them. In the table there are some 120,000 clones, less than 85% of which are singletons. The chain has TRBV2 and TRBJ2-2; 8 bases are a match to TRBD1. This TCR came from a man aged 35 to 55 in good health and CMV-seronegative. Sequenced: PBMCs. CDR3 amino acids: CASSDDNWDRLYTNTGELFF. The CDR3 DNA reads as TGTGCCAGCAGTGATGACAACTGGGACAGGCTTTACACGAACACCGGGGAGCTGTTTTTT. Drawing the rest from reference TRBV2 and TRBJ2-2, the complete variable domain is EPEVTQTPSHQVTQMGQEVILRCVPISNHLYFYWYRQILGQKVEFLVSFYNNEISEKSEIFDDQFSVERPDGSNFTLKIRSTKLEDSAMYFCASSDDNWDRLYTNTGELFFGEGSRLTVL.